This T cell receptor (beta chain) appears in the sequencing data of a study of OX40 agonist ivuxolimab in advanced cancers. Study context: Ivuxolimab was administered intravenously to patients at 0.01 to 10 mg/kg every 2 weeks. Findings and caveats of the study: Compared with others, partial responders at 0.1-3.0 mg/kg displayed clonal expansion among the lowest.

Repertoires were generated with immunoSEQ multiplex PCR, while TCRdb's copy carries only in-frame clones and drops some. The sample records 5,000 to 6,500 clones, less than 85% being singletons. The CDR3 sequence is 12 residues long. The V gene lost 4 bases and the J gene lost 3 bases, with 4 bases spanning the gap. Germline V gives CDR1 SGHDT, CDR2 YYEEEE. Of note for this clone: Its antigen is unidentified.

The TCR sequence derives from an adult with an advanced solid tumor such as melanoma, head and neck, liver or kidney cancer. The source material was CD4+ or CD8+ T cells sorted from blood, sampled in a trial of the OX40 agonist ivuxolimab. V and J are TRBV5-6 and TRBJ2-2; no reliable D call. CDR3 nucleotides: TGTGCCAGCAGCCCTGACACCGGGGAGCTGTTTTTT. Its translation: CASSPDTGELFF.